This is a list of T cell receptor beta chains from one sample in a study of blood T cell repertoires in COVID-19. TCRdb keeps only in-frame clones here, not all; method: immunoSEQ multiplex PCR. The sample lists 250,000 to 300,000 clones, roughly 92% occurring once. The sample taken for sequencing was peripheral blood. Receptor source: a woman in her twenties or thirties with COVID-19, enrolled during active disease. The CDR3 runs from the conserved cysteine through the conserved F or W. A D gene is named only where the DNA matches it firmly. The size entry is marked missing in some rows and otherwise reads once, few, many or a size class.

j_call d_call clone_size cdr3_length v_call cdr3_aa cdr3_nt
TRBJ1-1 . . 12 TRBV19 CASKEGPGNAFF TGTGCCAGTAAGGAGGGTCCAGGAAACGCTTTCTTT
TRBJ1-5 . . 14 TRBV20-1 CSASGPRGNQPQHF TGCAGTGCTAGTGGTCCCAGGGGCAATCAGCCCCAGCATTTT
TRBJ1-1 TRBD1 . 16 TRBV6-5 CASSYFLTTGATEAFF TGTGCCAGCAGTTACTTCCTAACGACAGGGGCCACTGAAGCTTTCTTT
TRBJ2-7 TRBD2 . 16 TRBV5-1 CASSLAAYSGSYEQYF TGCGCCAGCAGCTTGGCCGCTTATAGCGGGAGCTACGAGCAGTACTTC
TRBJ2-2 TRBD1 few 15 TRBV5-4 CASSPGTGNTGELFF TGTGCCAGCAGCCCCGGGACAGGAAACACCGGGGAGCTGTTTTTT
TRBJ2-3 TRBD2 . 16 TRBV7-9 CASSPGTTSSTDTQYF TGTGCCAGCAGCCCCGGGACTACTTCTAGCACAGATACGCAGTATTTT
TRBJ1-6 . . 16 TRBV6-1 CASSGGRLSRKSPLHF TGTGCCAGCAGTGGGGGCCGACTTTCGAGAAAATCACCCCTCCACTTT
TRBJ2-7 TRBD2 . 16 TRBV5-1 CASRPRLAGVSYEQYF TGCGCCAGCAGACCAAGACTAGCGGGAGTCTCCTACGAGCAGTACTTC
TRBJ1-3 TRBD1 . 18 TRBV28 CASSSGTGGLHSGNTIYF TGTGCCAGCAGTTCCGGGACAGGGGGTCTCCACTCTGGAAACACCATATATTTT
TRBJ2-5 TRBD2 . 15 TRBV30 CAWSATLSGSGTQYF TGTGCCTGGAGTGCCACCCTTAGCGGGAGCGGGACCCAGTACTTC
TRBJ2-3 . few 17 TRBV5-1 CASSLRSPAERTDTQYF TGCGCCAGCAGCTTGAGGTCGCCAGCGGAGAGGACAGATACGCAGTATTTT
TRBJ2-3 . . 12 TRBV3-1/TRBV3-2 CASTPSTDTQYF TGTGCCAGCACCCCTAGCACAGATACGCAGTATTTT
TRBJ2-1 TRBD2 . 17 TRBV9 CASSVRLAGRLGNEQFF TGTGCCAGCAGCGTTCGGCTAGCGGGGCGCCTCGGCAATGAGCAGTTCTTC
TRBJ1-5 . . 13 TRBV30 CAWSIAGNQPQHF TGTGCCTGGAGTATCGCCGGGAATCAGCCCCAGCATTTT
TRBJ2-1 TRBD2 . 15 TRBV7-3 CASSLGTSGPNEQFF TGTGCCAGCAGCTTAGGGACTAGCGGGCCAAATGAGCAGTTCTTC
TRBJ2-1 TRBD1 . 17 TRBV5-1 CASSWGRGTGTYNEQFF TGCGCCAGCAGCTGGGGCCGCGGGACAGGGACCTACAATGAGCAGTTCTTC
TRBJ2-4 . many 16 TRBV5-4 CASSLLSTRAKNIQYF TGTGCCAGCAGCTTGCTCTCCACGAGAGCCAAAAACATTCAGTACTTC
TRBJ2-1 . . 19 TRBV6-2/TRBV6-3 CASSSIIGRRSGSYNEQFF TGTGCCAGCAGTTCCATCATCGGTAGACGGAGCGGCTCCTACAATGAGCAGTTCTTC
TRBJ2-7 TRBD1 . 14 TRBV6-5 CASEAGGSSYEQYF TGTGCCAGCGAAGCAGGGGGAAGCTCCTACGAGCAGTACTTC
TRBJ2-1 TRBD2 . 14 TRBV5-1 CASQGTNSHNEQFF TGCGCCAGCCAAGGGACTAATTCCCACAATGAGCAGTTCTTC
TRBJ1-2 TRBD1 . 13 TRBV12-5 CASGPDRDYGYTF TGTGCTAGTGGTCCGGACAGGGACTATGGCTACACCTTC
TRBJ2-1 TRBD2 . 17 TRBV19 CASSSTSGRNSYNEQFF TGTGCCAGTAGTTCAACTAGCGGGAGGAACTCCTACAATGAGCAGTTCTTC
TRBJ1-3 . . 16 TRBV6-5 CASSYSLDTAGNTIYF TGTGCCAGCAGTTACTCCCTGGACACCGCTGGAAACACCATATATTTT
TRBJ2-1 TRBD2 . 16 TRBV24-1 CATSDSGAGGLNEQFF TGTGCCACCAGTGATTCGGGGGCGGGAGGTCTCAATGAGCAGTTCTTC
TRBJ1-5 . . 14 TRBV5-5 CASSLYRENQPQHF TGTGCCAGCAGCCTGTACAGGGAGAATCAGCCCCAGCATTTT
TRBJ1-3 . . 16 TRBV7-6 CASSLARQHSGNTIYF TGTGCCAGCAGCTTAGCGCGACAGCACTCTGGAAACACCATATATTTT
TRBJ2-1 TRBD2 . 15 TRBV13 CASSSLAGVYNEQFF TGTGCCAGCAGCTCACTAGCGGGAGTATACAATGAGCAGTTCTTC
TRBJ1-2 . once 12 TRBV28 CASRAGGYGYTF TGTGCCAGCAGGGCGGGGGGCTATGGCTACACCTTC
TRBJ2-7 TRBD2 many 17 TRBV28 CASSLPSTSGRGYEQYF TGTGCCAGCAGTTTGCCGTCGACTAGCGGGAGAGGATACGAGCAGTACTTC
TRBJ2-1 TRBD1 once 14 TRBV27 CASSIGQGAYEQFF TGTGCCAGCAGTATTGGACAGGGGGCCTATGAGCAGTTCTTC
TRBJ1-1 . . 13 TRBV2 CASRGRMNTEAFF TGTGCCAGCAGGGGGCGGATGAACACTGAAGCTTTCTTT
TRBJ2-1 TRBD2 once 17 TRBV5-1 CASSLGAGGYSYNEQFF TGCGCCAGCAGCTTGGGGGCGGGAGGATACTCCTACAATGAGCAGTTCTTC
TRBJ2-7 . . 15 TRBV9 CASSAGGENSYEQYF TGTGCCAGCAGCGCGGGCGGGGAGAACTCCTACGAGCAGTACTTC
TRBJ2-1 TRBD2 . 15 TRBV10-1 CASRAGTSLRDEQFF TGCGCCAGCAGGGCCGGGACTAGTCTCCGGGATGAGCAGTTCTTC
TRBJ1-1 . . 15 TRBV6-5 CASRTRTFPNTEAFF TGTGCCAGCAGGACCCGGACATTTCCGAACACTGAAGCTTTCTTT
TRBJ1-5 . . 15 TRBV6-2/TRBV6-3 CASSQGMGKNQPQHF TGTGCCAGCAGCCAGGGGATGGGGAAAAATCAGCCCCAGCATTTT
TRBJ1-6 . once 18 TRBV30 CAWSGRGGISSYNSPLHF TGTGCCTGGAGTGGCCGGGGGGGGATTAGCTCCTATAATTCACCCCTCCACTTT
TRBJ2-7 TRBD1 . 17 TRBV11-2 CASSLGGQGANSYEQYF TGTGCCAGCAGCTTAGGGGGACAGGGGGCAAACTCCTACGAGCAGTACTTC
TRBJ2-1 TRBD2 . 17 TRBV5-5 CASTSLAGTSVYNEQFF TGTGCCAGCACCTCGCTTGCCGGGACTAGCGTCTACAATGAGCAGTTCTTC
TRBJ1-2 . once 14 TRBV7-8 CASSLGGLRYGYTF TGTGCCAGCAGCTTAGGGGGACTGCGGTATGGCTACACCTTC
TRBJ1-2 TRBD1 . 14 TRBV5-4 CASSLRTGSYGYTF TGTGCCAGCAGCTTAAGGACAGGGAGCTATGGCTACACCTTC
TRBJ2-1 TRBD1 . 14 TRBV19 CASAGTGGLSEQFF TGTGCCAGTGCCGGGACAGGGGGTTTAAGTGAGCAGTTCTTC
TRBJ2-7 . . 15 TRBV15 CATSRDRDLIYEQYF TGTGCCACCAGCAGAGATCGGGATCTAATCTACGAGCAGTACTTC
TRBJ2-1 . . 15 TRBV6-6 CASSKNWRDYNEQFF TGTGCCAGCAGCAAAAACTGGCGGGATTACAATGAGCAGTTCTTC
TRBJ2-3 TRBD2 once 14 TRBV2 CASRTSGWSDTQYF TGTGCCAGCAGGACTAGCGGATGGTCAGATACGCAGTATTTT
TRBJ1-4 . . 16 TRBV15 CATSRVQTGLREKLFF TGTGCCACCAGCAGAGTACAAACAGGGTTGAGGGAAAAACTGTTTTTT
TRBJ2-7 TRBD2 . 12 TRBV10-1 CASSEGLAGMYF TGCGCCAGCAGTGAGGGGCTAGCGGGAATGTACTTC